The 28 T cell receptor beta chains below all came from one sample that was sequenced in a study of CD4 T cells in relation to SARS-CoV-2 and coronaviruses. Unexposed donor CD4+ T cells date from about 2011-2018, before the COVID-19 pandemic. Isolation of CD4+ T cells took place after approximately eleven days in culture. For these receptors, no antigen is known. Method: immunoSEQ multiplex PCR; TCRdb's copy keeps in-frame clones and lacks some. This table holds about 11,000 clones, less than 80% found once. Input material: CD4+ T cells from PBMCs, cultured in vitro. All receptors come from a human donor in good health.

The chain couples TRBV9 to TRBJ2-7, with TRBD1 identical over 7 bases. Germline CDR1 and CDR2: SGDLS and YYNGEE. Unmatched junction bases numbered 12, after V lost 4 bases and J lost 2 bases. CDR3 length: 16 residues. CDR3 in amino acids: CASSPLTGASTYEQYF. The CDR3 bases are TGTGCCAGCAGCCCTTTAACAGGGGCATCAACCTACGAGCAGTACTTC.

This sequence joins TRBV4-3 and TRBJ1-6, with TRBD1 matching over 7 bases. CDR1 and CDR2 (germline): LGHNA, YSLEER. This CDR3 is 15 amino acids long. The ends lost 0 bases at V and 8 bases at J; junction bases unmatched: 4. CDR3 DNA sequence: TGCGCCAGCAGCCAAGACCGGGACAGATATTCACCCCTCCACTTT. Translation gives CASSQDRDRYSPLHF.

V and J are TRBV20-1 and TRBJ1-4; D unresolved. The CDR3 runs to 16 residues. Germline CDR1 is DFQATT and CDR2 is SNEGSKA (reference sequence). Trimming cost V 3 bases and J 0 bases, with 14 bases left between them. This CDR3 is CSASWAKAATNEKLFF. The CDR3 nucleotides are TGCAGTGCTAGTTGGGCCAAGGCTGCAACTAATGAAAAACTGTTTTTT.

CDR3: CASRESPIGTKQFF. CDR3 sequence (DNA): TGTGCCAGCAGGGAAAGCCCTATTGGGACCAAGCAGTTCTTC. This rearrangement joins TRBV2 to TRBJ2-1, with D perhaps being TRBD1 or TRBD2 (5 bases each). V lost 6 bases and J lost 11, with 20 bases in between. Germline CDR1 SNHLY, CDR2 FYNNEI. This CDR3 contains 14 residues.

V is TRBV2 and J is TRBJ1-2; D unclear. The CDR3 has 12 amino acids. Germline CDR1 SNHLY, CDR2 FYNNEI. The V gene lost 4 bases and the J gene lost 4 bases, with 7 bases spanning the gap. CDR3 residues: CASSGESYGYTF. In DNA form, the CDR3 reads TGTGCCAGCAGTGGGGAGTCCTATGGCTACACCTTC.

V gene TRBV30 combines with J gene TRBJ2-3; D is undetermined. This CDR3 has 11 amino acids. Trimming took off 0 bases at V and 6 bases at J, with 4 bases between the two ends. CDR1 is GTSNPN and CDR2 is SVGIG in the germline V gene (reference sequence). CDR3 protein: CAWSVSDTQYF. The CDR3, as DNA: TGTGCCTGGAGTGTGTCGGATACGCAGTATTTT.

The genes are TRBV21-1 and TRBJ1-6; the D call TRBD1 from the table was never checked on the DNA. TRBV21-1 is described as a pseudogene. The CDR3 is 16 amino acids. CDR3 loop: CASSKAISSYNSPLHF. As DNA, the CDR3 is TGTGCCAGCAGCAAAGCCATCAGCTCCTATAATTCACCCCTCCACTTT.

V usage is TRBV7-2 and J usage is TRBJ2-1; 14 bases agree with TRBD2. This CDR3 is built from 15 residues. V lost 5 bases, J lost 7 bases, and 4 bases stayed unmatched. Looked up from germline, CDR1 is SGHTA and CDR2 is FQGNSA. DNA of the CDR3: TGTGCCAGCAGCCTGGGACTAGCGGGAGATAATGAGCAGTTCTTC. Residues: CASSLGLAGDNEQFF.

This chain links TRBV5-1 with TRBJ2-3; TRBD1 matches at 10 bases. This CDR3 has 17 amino acids. V lost 4 bases and J lost 4; bases outside the gene matches: 12. Germline V CDR1 and CDR2: SGHRS, YFSETQ. CDR3 in DNA: TGCGCCAGCAGCCCCCTAGCGGGCGGACAGGGGGCAGATACGCAGTATTTT. Its protein product is CASSPLAGGQGADTQYF.

Of note for this clone: One end of the junction varies from germline; a read error may be responsible. The chain links TRBV12-5 to TRBJ2-1; D is possibly TRBD2 (6 bases). Germline assignment: CDR1 LGHNT and CDR2 FRNRAP. This CDR3 region has 16 residues. The CDR3 protein is CASGPFFTSSYKEQFF. The CDR3 DNA follows: TGTGCTAGTGGTCCCTTTTTCACTAGCTCTTACAAAGAGCAGTTCTTC.

The J gene is TRBJ1-3, the V gene TRBV7-7; 7 bases agree with TRBD1. Trimming took 5 bases from V and 3 from J; bases not matched to a gene: 7. This CDR3 is 15 amino acids long. Germline lookup yields CDR1 SSHAT and CDR2 FNYEAQ (reference sequence). The CDR3 DNA reads as TGTGCCAGCAGCCCAGCAGGGGGTTATGGAAACACCATATATTTT. Protein sequence: CASSPAGGYGNTIYF.

The table lists this clone with a count of one. This sequence joins TRBV7-2 and TRBJ2-5; weak D call: TRBD2 (6 bases). This CDR3 has 14 amino acids. V lost 2 bases and J 9 bases, leaving 16 bases between the germline ends. Looked up from germline, CDR1 is SGHTA and CDR2 is FQGNSA. The CDR3, as DNA: TGTGCCAGCAGCTTAAATCTAGCGTCTCGGGCCCAGTACTTC. The encoded protein is CASSLNLASRAQYF.

The V gene is TRBV5-1, the J gene TRBJ2-1, with a possible D match to TRBD2 (6 bases). V was shortened by 0 bases and J by 6 bases, with 13 bases between the two germline ends. The germline V gene encodes CDR1 SGHRS and CDR2 YFSETQ. CDR3 length: 15 residues. The CDR3 DNA reads as TGCGCCAGCAGCTTGGGCCTAGCGACCTTCAATGAGCAGTTCTTC. This sequence encodes CASSLGLATFNEQFF.

This chain joins TRBV4-3 and TRBJ2-1; no clear D gene. Germline CDR1 and CDR2: LGHNA and YSLEER. The V end lost 4 bases, the J end lost 15 bases, and 7 bases lay between the germline ends. The CDR3 extends over 9 amino acids. In DNA, the CDR3 is TGCGCCAGCAGCCGAGCCCTGTTCTTC. Protein: CASSRALFF.

This chain links TRBV6-5 with TRBJ2-7; D possibly corresponds to TRBD1 (6 bases). The length of the CDR3 is 14 residues. Germline V gene lookup returns CDR1 MNHEY and CDR2 SVGAGI. V was pared by 10 bases and J by 2 bases, with 18 bases between. The CDR3 is CATQFGTQTYEQYF. DNA of the CDR3: TGTGCCACCCAATTCGGGACACAAACCTACGAGCAGTACTTC.

The chain couples TRBV28 to TRBJ1-6; a possible D gene is TRBD1 (6 bases). Germline-derived CDR1 and CDR2 are MDHEN and SYDVKM. V lost 11 bases, J lost 9 bases, and 14 bases lay in between. The CDR3 spans 12 residues. The CDR3 loop is CAFGQGSSPLHF. The CDR3 DNA reads as TGTGCCTTTGGGCAGGGGAGTTCACCCCTCCACTTT.

This clone was observed once. The gene calls are TRBV28 and TRBJ2-1, with D maybe TRBD2 (5 bases). Deletions cut 5 bases from V and 4 bases from J, with 9 bases between. The CDR3 is made up of 13 amino acids. Germline V gene data show CDR1 as MDHEN and CDR2 as SYDVKM. The CDR3 bases are TGTGCCAGCAGTCTCAGCGGTTACAATGAGCAGTTCTTC. This codes for CASSLSGYNEQFF.

This clone was seen a few times. The V gene is TRBV11-2, the J gene TRBJ1-5, with D perhaps matching TRBD1 (6 bases). CDR1 SGHAT and CDR2 FQNNGV come from the germline V gene. V was cut by 1 base and J by 2 bases, with 9 bases left in between. The CDR3 covers 15 residues. For the CDR3, the DNA is TGTGCCAGCAGCTTAGGCAGGGGAGGCAATCAGCCCCAGCATTTT. Translation: CASSLGRGGNQPQHF.

CDR3 coding DNA: TGTGCCAGTGGGACCCAGCTAAGAAATCAGCCCCAGCATTTT. This codes for CASGTQLRNQPQHF. The chain links TRBV27 to TRBJ1-5, with a weak D call TRBD1 (5 bases). The germline V gene encodes CDR1 MNHEY and CDR2 SMNVEV (reference sequence). Trimming took 9 bases from V and 4 from J, leaving 16 bases between them. The CDR3 contains 14 residues.

This chain links TRBV3-1 (or the pseudogene TRBV3-2) with TRBJ2-3; 13 bases are a match to TRBD2. Looked up from germline, CDR1 is LGHDT and CDR2 is YNNKEL (reference sequence). The V and J ends lost 4 bases and 4 bases, in that order; junction bases with no gene match: 5. The CDR3 extends over 16 amino acids. The CDR3 sequence is CASSLLAGGPPDTQYF. In DNA, the CDR3 is TGTGCCAGCAGCCTACTAGCGGGAGGGCCCCCAGATACGCAGTATTTT.

This clone was recorded once. This chain connects TRBV28 to TRBJ2-6; 9 bases agree with TRBD1. The CDR3 is 17 residues long. Germline values: CDR1 MDHEN, CDR2 SYDVKM. With V trimmed by 4 bases and J by 3 bases, 7 bases remained unmatched. This CDR3 is CASSSGTGRGGANVLTF. The CDR3 nucleotides are TGTGCCAGCAGTTCGGGGACAGGGAGAGGTGGGGCCAACGTCCTGACTTTC. The full variable domain, rest sourced from reference TRBV28 and TRBJ2-6, is DVKVTQSSRYLVKRTGEKVFLECVQDMDHENMFWYRQDPGLGLRLIYFSYDVKMKEKGDIPEGYSVSREKKERFSLILESASTNQTSMYLCASSSGTGRGGANVLTFGAGSRLTVL.

The chain carries TRBV18 and TRBJ1-5, with D possibly matching TRBD1 (6 bases). In germline, CDR1 is KGHSH, CDR2 LQKENI. The ends were cut back, 2 bases at V and 5 bases at J, with 10 bases in the middle. CDR3 size: 14 residues. CDR3 in amino acids: CASSPSGGHQPQHF. CDR3 sequence (DNA): TGTGCCAGCTCACCAAGCGGGGGCCATCAGCCCCAGCATTTT.

The rearrangement joins TRBV6-5 to TRBJ2-3; D perhaps matches TRBD1 (6 bases). Deletions cut 4 bases from V and 0 bases from J, with 11 bases between. This CDR3 is 15 amino acids long. Germline V lookup: CDR1 MNHEY, CDR2 SVGAGI. The CDR3 protein is CASSLQGRSTDTQYF. DNA of the CDR3: TGTGCCAGCAGTTTACAGGGTAGGAGCACAGATACGCAGTATTTT.

This chain uses TRBV5-1 with TRBJ1-4; the D gene is possibly TRBD1 (6 bases). The germline CDR1 and CDR2 sequences are SGHRS and YFSETQ. Deletions cut 5 bases from V and 4 bases from J, with 9 bases between. This CDR3 contains 13 residues. The CDR3 region is CASSWTVNEKLFF. DNA of the CDR3: TGCGCCAGCAGTTGGACAGTTAATGAAAAACTGTTTTTT.

The chain has TRBV2 and TRBJ2-7, with 12 bases aligning to TRBD2. Per germline, CDR1 SNHLY and CDR2 FYNNEI. V was pared by 7 bases and J by 5 bases, with 6 bases of the junction left unmatched. This CDR3 comprises 14 residues. The CDR3 sequence is CASTLAGGLNEQYF. In DNA, the CDR3 is TGTGCCAGCACCCTAGCGGGGGGGCTCAACGAGCAGTACTTC.

The J gene is TRBJ1-5, the V gene TRBV7-2; 7 bases align to TRBD1. V lost 5 bases to trimming and J lost 3 bases; unmatched junction nucleotides: 7. Germline CDR1 and CDR2: SGHTA and FQGNSA. The CDR3 is 15 residues long. The CDR3 region has the DNA TGTGCCAGCAGCCCGGATGGACAGGTCAATCAGCCCCAGCATTTT. Its translation: CASSPDGQVNQPQHF.

V usage is TRBV6-5 and J usage is TRBJ1-5, with 8 positions matching TRBD1. Germline-derived CDR1 and CDR2 are MNHEY and SVGAGI. This CDR3 has 12 amino acids. Germline trimming cut 8 bases from V and 5 bases from J; bases unmatched to any gene: 2. The CDR3 DNA reads as TGTGCCAGCGGACAGGGTTATCAGCCCCAGCATTTT. Translation: CASGQGYQPQHF.

The V gene is TRBV21-1, the J gene TRBJ2-4; the tabulated D call, TRBD1, remains unverified against the DNA. TRBV21-1 is designated a pseudogene. The CDR3 spans 20 residues. Written as DNA, the CDR3 is TGTGCCAGCAGCAAACGGGCAGGGACAGAGCGTACCGGAGCCAAAAACATTCAGTACTTC. It specifies CASSKRAGTERTGAKNIQYF.